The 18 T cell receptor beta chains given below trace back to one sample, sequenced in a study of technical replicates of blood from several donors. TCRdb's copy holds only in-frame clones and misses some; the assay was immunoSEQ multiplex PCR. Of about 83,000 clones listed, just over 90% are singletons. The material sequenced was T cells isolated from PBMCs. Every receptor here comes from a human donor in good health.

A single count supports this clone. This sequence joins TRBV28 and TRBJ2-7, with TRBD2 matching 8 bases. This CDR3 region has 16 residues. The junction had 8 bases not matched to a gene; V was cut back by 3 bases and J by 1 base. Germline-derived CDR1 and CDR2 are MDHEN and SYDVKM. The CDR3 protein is CASSFRSGTNSYEQYF. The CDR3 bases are TGTGCCAGCAGTTTCCGTAGCGGGACAAATTCCTACGAGCAGTACTTC.

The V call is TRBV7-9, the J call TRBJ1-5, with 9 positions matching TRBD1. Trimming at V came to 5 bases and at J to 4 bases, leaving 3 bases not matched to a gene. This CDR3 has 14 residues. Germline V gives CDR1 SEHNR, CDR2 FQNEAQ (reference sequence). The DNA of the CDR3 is TGTGCCAGCAGCCGACAGGGGGAGAATCAGCCCCAGCATTTT. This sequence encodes CASSRQGENQPQHF.

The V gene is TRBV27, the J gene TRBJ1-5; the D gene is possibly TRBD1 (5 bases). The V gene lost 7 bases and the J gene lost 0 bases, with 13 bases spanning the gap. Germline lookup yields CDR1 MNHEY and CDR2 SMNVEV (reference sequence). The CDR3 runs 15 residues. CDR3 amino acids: CASTQVGLSNQPQHF. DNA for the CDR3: TGTGCCAGCACCCAGGTGGGGCTTAGCAATCAGCCCCAGCATTTT.

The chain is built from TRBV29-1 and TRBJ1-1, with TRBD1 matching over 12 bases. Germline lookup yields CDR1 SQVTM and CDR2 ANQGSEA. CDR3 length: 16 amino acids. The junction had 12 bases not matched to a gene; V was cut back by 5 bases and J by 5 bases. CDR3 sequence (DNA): TGCAGCGTTCTCTCCGGGACAGGGGGCTGGGGGACTGAAGCTTTCTTT. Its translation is CSVLSGTGGWGTEAFF.

The CDR3 region has the DNA TGTGCCAGCAGCTCACCGGGACTAGCGGGAAACGAGCAGTTCTTC. It codes for CASSSPGLAGNEQFF. The rearrangement joins TRBV7-6 to TRBJ2-1, with 13 nucleotides matching TRBD2. Germline loops: CDR1 SGHVS, CDR2 FNYEAQ. With 4 bases clipped from V and 10 bases from J, the junction kept 7 bases outside the gene matches. This CDR3 is built from 15 residues.

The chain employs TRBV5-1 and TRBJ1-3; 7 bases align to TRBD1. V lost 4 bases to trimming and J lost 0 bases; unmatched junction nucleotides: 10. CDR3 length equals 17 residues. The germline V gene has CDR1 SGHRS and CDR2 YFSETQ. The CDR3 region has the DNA TGCGCCAGCAGCGCCTGGGACAGTAATAGCTCTGGAAACACCATATATTTT. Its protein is CASSAWDSNSSGNTIYF.

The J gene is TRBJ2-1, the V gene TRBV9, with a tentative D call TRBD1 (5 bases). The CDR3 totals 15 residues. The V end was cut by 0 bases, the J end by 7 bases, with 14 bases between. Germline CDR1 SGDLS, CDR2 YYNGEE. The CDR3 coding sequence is TGTGCCAGCAGCGTAGGGCAGGGAAGGGGAAATGAGCAGTTCTTC. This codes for CASSVGQGRGNEQFF.

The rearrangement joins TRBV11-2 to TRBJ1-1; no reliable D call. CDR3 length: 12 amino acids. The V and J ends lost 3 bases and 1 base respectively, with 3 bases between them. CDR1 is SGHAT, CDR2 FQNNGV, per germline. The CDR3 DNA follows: TGTGCCAGCAGCTTCCGGAACACTGAAGCTTTCTTT. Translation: CASSFRNTEAFF.

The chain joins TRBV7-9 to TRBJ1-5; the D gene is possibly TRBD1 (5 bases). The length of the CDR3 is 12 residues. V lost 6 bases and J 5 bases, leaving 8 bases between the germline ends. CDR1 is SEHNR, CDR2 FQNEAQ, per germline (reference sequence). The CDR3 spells CASSAQDQPQHF. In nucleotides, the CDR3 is TGTGCCAGCAGTGCACAGGATCAGCCCCAGCATTTT.

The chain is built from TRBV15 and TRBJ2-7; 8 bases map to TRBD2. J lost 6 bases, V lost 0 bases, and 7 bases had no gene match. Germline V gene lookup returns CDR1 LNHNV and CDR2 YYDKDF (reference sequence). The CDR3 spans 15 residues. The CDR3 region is CATSRDPSGRSEQYF. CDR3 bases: TGTGCCACCAGCAGAGATCCGAGCGGGAGAAGCGAGCAGTACTTC.

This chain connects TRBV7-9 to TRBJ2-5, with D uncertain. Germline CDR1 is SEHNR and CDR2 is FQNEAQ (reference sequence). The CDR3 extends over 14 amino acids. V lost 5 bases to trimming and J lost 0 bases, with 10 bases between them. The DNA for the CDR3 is TGTGCCAGCAGCCCCCGCGCCTACCAAGAGACCCAGTACTTC. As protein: CASSPRAYQETQYF. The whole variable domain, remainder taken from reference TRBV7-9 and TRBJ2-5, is DTGVSQNPRHKITKRGQNVTFRCDPISEHNRLYWYRQTLGQGPEFLTYFQNEAQLEKSRLLSDRFSAERPKGSFSTLEIQRTEQGDSAMYLCASSPRAYQETQYFGPGTRLLVL.

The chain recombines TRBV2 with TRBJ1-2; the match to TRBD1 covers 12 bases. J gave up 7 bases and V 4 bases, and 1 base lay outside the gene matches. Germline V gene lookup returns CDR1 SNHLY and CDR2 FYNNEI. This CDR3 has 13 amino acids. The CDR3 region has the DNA TGTGCCAGCAGTGGGGGACAGGGGGCTGGCTACACCTTC. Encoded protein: CASSGGQGAGYTF.

CDR3 amino acids: CASSVLSYEQYF. CDR3 bases: TGTGCCAGCAGTGTACTCTCCTACGAGCAGTACTTC. The chain carries TRBV25-1 and TRBJ2-7; no clear D. V was pared by 4 bases and J by 0 bases, with 4 bases between. The CDR3 contains 12 residues. CDR1 is MGHDK and CDR2 is SYGVNS in the germline V gene.

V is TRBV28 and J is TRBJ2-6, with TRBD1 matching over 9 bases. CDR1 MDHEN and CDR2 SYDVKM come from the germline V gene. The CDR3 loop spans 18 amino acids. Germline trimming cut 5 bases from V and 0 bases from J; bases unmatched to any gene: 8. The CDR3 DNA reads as TGTGCCAGCAGTACCCCCCGGGACAGGGTCTCTGGGGCCAACGTCCTGACTTTC. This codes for CASSTPRDRVSGANVLTF.

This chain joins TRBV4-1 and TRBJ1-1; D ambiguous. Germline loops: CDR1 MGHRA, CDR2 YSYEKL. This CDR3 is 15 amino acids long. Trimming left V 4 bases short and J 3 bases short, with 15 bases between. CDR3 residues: CASSLLEGEDTEAFF. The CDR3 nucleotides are TGCGCCAGCAGCCTCTTAGAGGGCGAAGACACTGAAGCTTTCTTT.

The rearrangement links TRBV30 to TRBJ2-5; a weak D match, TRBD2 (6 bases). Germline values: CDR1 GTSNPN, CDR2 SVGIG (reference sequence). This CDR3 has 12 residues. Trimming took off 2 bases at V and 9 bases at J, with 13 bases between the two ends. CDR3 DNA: TGTGCCTGGAGTAGGGAGGCACGTCCCCAGTACTTC. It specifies CAWSREARPQYF.

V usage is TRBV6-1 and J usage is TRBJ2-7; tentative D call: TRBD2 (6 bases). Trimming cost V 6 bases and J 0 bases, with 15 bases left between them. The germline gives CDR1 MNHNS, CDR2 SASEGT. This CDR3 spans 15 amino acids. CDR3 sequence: CASSETRGGSYEQYF. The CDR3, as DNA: TGTGCCAGCAGCGAAACAAGGGGAGGCTCCTACGAGCAGTACTTC.

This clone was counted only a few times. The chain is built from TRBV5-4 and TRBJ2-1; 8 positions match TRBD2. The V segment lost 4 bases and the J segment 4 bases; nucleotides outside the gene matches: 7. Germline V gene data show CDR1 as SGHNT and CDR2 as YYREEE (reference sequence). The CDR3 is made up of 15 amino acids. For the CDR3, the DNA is TGTGCCAGCAGCCCCGAACTAGCGGCGTACAATGAGCAGTTCTTC. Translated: CASSPELAAYNEQFF.